A selection of T cell receptor beta chains follows, all from one sample in a study of post-analysis software for immune sequencing data. TCRdb re-called the PCR reads with MiXCR, one entry per CDR3 protein. The table shows hundreds of thousands of distinct CDR3 sequences, with under 70% occurring only once. What was sequenced was blood. These receptors came from a girl aged 10 to 17 with multiple sclerosis. Each CDR3 is given with its conserved first and last residue. A D gene is named only where the DNA matches it firmly. Clone size is stated in some rows and not others, as once, few, many or a class when expanded.

clone size: -
D gene: -
J gene: TRBJ2-1
V gene: TRBV20-1
CDR3 DNA: TGCAGTGGGCGGCCTAGCTCCTACAATGAGCAGTTCTTC
CDR3 protein: CSGRPSSYNEQFF

clone size: few
D gene: -
J gene: TRBJ2-5
V gene: TRBV5-1
CDR3 DNA: TGCGCCAGCAGCTCGGGTCACCTAAGTGGAGAGACCCAGTACTTC
CDR3 protein: CASSSGHLSGETQYF

clone size: -
D gene: -
J gene: TRBJ2-5
V gene: TRBV20-1
CDR3 DNA: TGCAGTGCTAGAGATATCAGGGAGGTGCAAGAGACCCAGTACTTC
CDR3 protein: CSARDIREVQETQYF

clone size: -
D gene: TRBD2
J gene: TRBJ2-7
V gene: TRBV2
CDR3 DNA: TGTGCCAGCAGTAAACTAGCGGGAGCCTCCTACGAGCAGTACTTC
CDR3 protein: CASSKLAGASYEQYF

clone size: -
D gene: TRBD1
J gene: TRBJ2-5
V gene: TRBV5-1
CDR3 DNA: TGCGCCAGCAGCTTGAGGGACAGGGCCCCCCCAGAGACCCAGTACTTC
CDR3 protein: CASSLRDRAPPETQYF

clone size: -
D gene: TRBD2
J gene: TRBJ2-7
V gene: TRBV20-1
CDR3 DNA: TGCAGTGCTAGCTGGCTAGCGGGCGTCTCCCAGTACTTC
CDR3 protein: CSASWLAGVSQYF

clone size: -
D gene: -
J gene: TRBJ2-3
V gene: TRBV3-1
CDR3 DNA: TGTGCCAGCAGTTCCCGACTAGGGAGTACAGATACGCAGTATTTT
CDR3 protein: CASSSRLGSTDTQYF

clone size: -
D gene: -
J gene: TRBJ1-1
V gene: TRBV9
CDR3 DNA: TGTGCCAGCAGCGGGGGACCCCCGAACACTGAAGCTTTCTTT
CDR3 protein: CASSGGPPNTEAFF

clone size: -
D gene: TRBD2
J gene: TRBJ2-1
V gene: TRBV5-1
CDR3 DNA: TGCGCCACCACTCGGGAGGGTGGTTACAATGAGCAGTTCTTC
CDR3 protein: CATTREGGYNEQFF

clone size: -
D gene: -
J gene: TRBJ2-7
V gene: TRBV7-3
CDR3 DNA: TGTGCCAGCAGCATCGGACTGCCTGGCTACGAGCAGTACTTC
CDR3 protein: CASSIGLPGYEQYF

clone size: -
D gene: -
J gene: TRBJ1-1
V gene: TRBV20-1
CDR3 DNA: TGCAGTGCTAGACCGGGACTCACGAACACTGAAGCTTTCTTT
CDR3 protein: CSARPGLTNTEAFF

clone size: many
D gene: TRBD1
J gene: TRBJ2-5
V gene: TRBV12-3/TRBV12-4
CDR3 DNA: TGTGCCAGCTCAATTCCAAGACAGGGAAACCAAGAGACCCAGTACTTC
CDR3 protein: CASSIPRQGNQETQYF

clone size: -
D gene: TRBD2
J gene: TRBJ2-5
V gene: TRBV9
CDR3 DNA: TGTGCCAGCAGCGTAGCTGGGACTAGCGTCATAAAACGAGAGACCCAGTACTTC
CDR3 protein: CASSVAGTSVIKRETQYF

clone size: -
D gene: -
J gene: TRBJ1-2
V gene: TRBV20-1
CDR3 DNA: TGCAGTGCTAGATCGCCAGGGGTTGACTATGGCTACACCTTC
CDR3 protein: CSARSPGVDYGYTF

clone size: -
D gene: TRBD2
J gene: TRBJ2-5
V gene: TRBV13
CDR3 DNA: TGTGCCAGCAGCAGAAGGGCTAGCGGGAGTGAGGAGACCCAGTACTTC
CDR3 protein: CASSRRASGSEETQYF

clone size: -
D gene: -
J gene: TRBJ1-2
V gene: TRBV2
CDR3 DNA: TGTGCCAGCAGTGAGATTAGAGGCTATGGCTACACCTTC
CDR3 protein: CASSEIRGYGYTF

clone size: few
D gene: -
J gene: TRBJ2-5
V gene: TRBV29-1
CDR3 DNA: TGCAGCTACGAGGGGGGGGGCGGTTGGTACCAAGAGACCCAGTACTTC
CDR3 protein: CSYEGGGGWYQETQYF

clone size: -
D gene: -
J gene: TRBJ2-1
V gene: TRBV29-1
CDR3 DNA: TGCAGCGCTGGCGTTAGGGGCTCCTACAATGAGCAGTTCTTC
CDR3 protein: CSAGVRGSYNEQFF

clone size: -
D gene: TRBD2
J gene: TRBJ2-1
V gene: TRBV29-1
CDR3 DNA: TGCAGCGTTGAGGTAGCGGGAAACAACAATGAGCAGTTCTTC
CDR3 protein: CSVEVAGNNNEQFF

clone size: -
D gene: TRBD2
J gene: TRBJ2-4
V gene: TRBV5-1
CDR3 DNA: TGCGCCAGCAGCTTGGATGTCCCGGCGGGGGGCCCCACGGAACAGTACTTC
CDR3 protein: CASSLDVPAGGPTEQYF

clone size: -
D gene: -
J gene: TRBJ1-1
V gene: TRBV4-2
CDR3 DNA: TGTGCCAGCAGCCAAGATTGGGGCCGGGCCTCCGAAGCTTTCTTT
CDR3 protein: CASSQDWGRASEAFF

clone size: -
D gene: -
J gene: TRBJ2-1
V gene: TRBV7-6
CDR3 DNA: TGTGCCAGCAGCCCCCGATACAATGAGCAGTTCTTC
CDR3 protein: CASSPRYNEQFF

clone size: -
D gene: TRBD2
J gene: TRBJ2-1
V gene: TRBV20-1
CDR3 DNA: TGCAGTGCTAGGCGGACTAGCGGGAGTTTTGGCTACAATGAGCAGTTCTTC
CDR3 protein: CSARRTSGSFGYNEQFF

clone size: -
D gene: -
J gene: TRBJ2-1
V gene: TRBV29-1
CDR3 DNA: TGCAGCGTTGAAGATCGAGTATGGCAGGGGTTGGGTGAGCAGTTCTTC
CDR3 protein: CSVEDRVWQGLGEQFF

clone size: -
D gene: TRBD1
J gene: TRBJ1-1
V gene: TRBV6-6
CDR3 DNA: TGTGCCAGCAGTTACTCACAGGGGTCCCGGAACACTGAAGCTTTCTTT
CDR3 protein: CASSYSQGSRNTEAFF

clone size: -
D gene: TRBD2
J gene: TRBJ2-1
V gene: TRBV7-3
CDR3 DNA: TGTACCAGCAGCCGTTCCGGGACTAGCGGGAACAATGAGCAGTTCTTC
CDR3 protein: CTSSRSGTSGNNEQFF

clone size: few
D gene: -
J gene: TRBJ2-4
V gene: TRBV20-1
CDR3 DNA: TGCAGTGCTAATAAGGGAAAAAACATTCAGTACTTC
CDR3 protein: CSANKGKNIQYF

clone size: few
D gene: -
J gene: TRBJ2-3
V gene: TRBV5-1
CDR3 DNA: TGCGCCAGCAGAAGGGATCTATCCACAGATACGCAGTATTTT
CDR3 protein: CASRRDLSTDTQYF

clone size: few
D gene: TRBD1
J gene: TRBJ2-1
V gene: TRBV7-9
CDR3 DNA: TGTGCCAGCAGCTCCGGGACAGAACATTACAATGAGCAGTTCTTC
CDR3 protein: CASSSGTEHYNEQFF

clone size: -
D gene: TRBD2
J gene: TRBJ2-1
V gene: TRBV4-1
CDR3 DNA: TGCGCCAGCAGCCAAGCTGCGAGCGGGAGGGCCGGGGAGCAGTTCTTC
CDR3 protein: CASSQAASGRAGEQFF

clone size: -
D gene: -
J gene: TRBJ2-7
V gene: TRBV10-1
CDR3 DNA: TGCGCCAGCATCAGGGTCCGGACTCATGGAACCCACGAGCAGTACTTC
CDR3 protein: CASIRVRTHGTHEQYF

clone size: -
D gene: -
J gene: TRBJ2-7
V gene: TRBV29-1
CDR3 DNA: TGCAGCGTGGTATTCGGGTCCACCTACGAGCAGTACTTC
CDR3 protein: CSVVFGSTYEQYF

clone size: -
D gene: -
J gene: TRBJ1-2
V gene: TRBV7-9
CDR3 DNA: TGTGCCAGCAGCTTAAGACACCGGGAGGACTATGGCTACACCTTC
CDR3 protein: CASSLRHREDYGYTF

clone size: once
D gene: -
J gene: TRBJ2-1
V gene: TRBV19
CDR3 DNA: TGTGCCAGTAGTATCGACAGAACCAACAATGAGCAGTTCTTC
CDR3 protein: CASSIDRTNNEQFF

clone size: -
D gene: -
J gene: TRBJ2-6
V gene: TRBV20-1
CDR3 DNA: TGCAGTGCTAGGGGACTCAGCTCTGGGGCCAACGTCCTGACTTTC
CDR3 protein: CSARGLSSGANVLTF

clone size: -
D gene: -
J gene: TRBJ2-7
V gene: TRBV20-1
CDR3 DNA: TGCAGTGCTAGACCTCTCCGGGAAGGCTACGAGCAGTACTTC
CDR3 protein: CSARPLREGYEQYF

clone size: -
D gene: -
J gene: TRBJ2-5
V gene: TRBV14
CDR3 DNA: TGTGCCAGCGGCGAGGCGCGAGAGACCCAGTACTTC
CDR3 protein: CASGEARETQYF

clone size: -
D gene: -
J gene: TRBJ2-7
V gene: TRBV7-9
CDR3 DNA: TGTGCCAGCAGACAGGCGGGGAAGACCTACGAGCAGTACTTC
CDR3 protein: CASRQAGKTYEQYF

clone size: -
D gene: TRBD1
J gene: TRBJ2-4
V gene: TRBV27
CDR3 DNA: TGTGCCAGCAGTCTGCGGACAGGGGGGTCGAACATTCAGTACTTC
CDR3 protein: CASSLRTGGSNIQYF

clone size: -
D gene: TRBD1
J gene: TRBJ2-1
V gene: TRBV7-9
CDR3 DNA: TGTGCCAGCTCTGGGGGACAGGGGTCCCATGAGCAGTTCTTC
CDR3 protein: CASSGGQGSHEQFF

clone size: -
D gene: -
J gene: TRBJ1-2
V gene: TRBV10-3
CDR3 DNA: TGTGCCATCAGTGAGCCGGACGGTGGCCCGTATGGCTACACCTTC
CDR3 protein: CAISEPDGGPYGYTF

clone size: -
D gene: TRBD2
J gene: TRBJ2-1
V gene: TRBV20-1
CDR3 DNA: TGCAGTGCTCCAGGACTAGCGGGAGCCCGCGGTAGTGAGCAGTTCTTC
CDR3 protein: CSAPGLAGARGSEQFF

clone size: -
D gene: -
J gene: TRBJ2-3
V gene: TRBV12-3/TRBV12-4
CDR3 DNA: TGTGCCAGCAGTTTAGTTCGGACTACCATTGCTAGCACAGATACGCAGTATTTT
CDR3 protein: CASSLVRTTIASTDTQYF

clone size: few
D gene: -
J gene: TRBJ2-7
V gene: TRBV9
CDR3 DNA: TGTGCCAGCAGCGCACACACGAATCTAGCGAACGAGCAGTACTTC
CDR3 protein: CASSAHTNLANEQYF

clone size: few
D gene: -
J gene: TRBJ2-7
V gene: TRBV4-1
CDR3 DNA: TGCGCCAGCAGCCAACCCGGGGGGCGGGTAAGCTCCTACGAGCAGTACTTC
CDR3 protein: CASSQPGGRVSSYEQYF